These 23 T cell receptor beta chains came from one sample sequenced in a study of blood T cell repertoires in COVID-19. Generated by immunoSEQ multiplex PCR, the TCRdb table keeps only in-frame clones and is missing some. The sample comprises under 150,000 clones, 70% to 90% of which are singletons, and more than 1% rests with the top ten. The sequencing sample was made of PBMCs or T cells enriched from blood (not recorded which). These receptors all come from a woman aged 25 to 39 with acute COVID-19.

The chain is built from TRBV15 and TRBJ2-1, with D possibly TRBD2 on 5 matching bases. Trimming left V 2 bases short and J 2 bases short, with 19 bases between. Germline V lookup: CDR1 LNHNV, CDR2 YYDKDF (reference sequence). The CDR3 runs 18 residues. The CDR3 loop is CATSRFPPRDTTYNEQFF. Here the CDR3 DNA reads TGTGCCACCAGCAGATTCCCCCCCCGGGATACCACCTACAATGAGCAGTTCTTC.

This clone was found once. This chain joins TRBV3-1 (or the pseudogene TRBV3-2) and TRBJ1-2, with 8 bases lining up with TRBD1. Trimming took 3 bases from V and 9 from J; bases not matched to a gene: 9. CDR1 and CDR2 from the germline V gene are LGHDT and YNNKEL (reference sequence). The CDR3 spans 14 residues. CDR3 sequence (DNA): TGTGCCAGCAGCCATGGGACAGGCGGGCCAAGCTACACCTTC. This translates into CASSHGTGGPSYTF.

This clone was detected only once. This chain connects TRBV19 to TRBJ1-5; TRBD1 matches at 7 bases. V trimming: 3 bases; J trimming: 3 bases; junction bases outside the gene matches: 11. The CDR3 is 17 residues long. Germline CDR1 and CDR2: LNHDA and SQIVND (reference sequence). CDR3 coding DNA: TGTGCCAGTAGTATGGACACCGGGACAGAAAACAATCAGCCCCAGCATTTT. Its protein product is CASSMDTGTENNQPQHF.

V is TRBV7-2 and J is TRBJ1-4; possibly TRBD1 for D (6 bases). The CDR3 consists of 15 residues. V shed 2 bases and J shed 8 bases, with 15 bases lying between them. Germline V gene lookup returns CDR1 SGHTA and CDR2 FQGNSA. The CDR3 is CASSLQGREYEKLFF. CDR3 nucleotide sequence: TGTGCCAGCAGCTTACAGGGGAGGGAGTACGAAAAACTGTTTTTT. Using reference TRBV7-2 and TRBJ1-4 for the parts outside the CDR3, the full variable domain is GAGVSQSPSNKVTEKGKDVELRCDPISGHTALYWYRQSLGQGLEFLIYFQGNSAPDKSGLPSDRFSAERTGGSVSTLTIQRTQQEDSAVYLCASSLQGREYEKLFFGSGTQLSVL.

The V and J genes are TRBV29-1 and TRBJ1-2; 7 nucleotides match TRBD1. The germline V gene encodes CDR1 SQVTM and CDR2 ANQGSEA. CDR3 length: 11 residues. Trimming removed 7 bases from V and 3 bases from J; junction bases left unmatched: 2. Written as DNA, the CDR3 is TGCAGCGCAGGACAGGACTATGGCTACACCTTC. This sequence encodes CSAGQDYGYTF.

This chain uses TRBV25-1 with TRBJ2-7; 8 nucleotides line up with TRBD1. The germline gives CDR1 MGHDK, CDR2 SYGVNS. The CDR3 has 15 residues. With 6 bases clipped from V and 4 bases from J, the junction kept 11 bases outside the gene matches. CDR3 bases: TGTGCCAGCAGGCAGACCGGGACAGGAGTATACGAGCAGTACTTC. Translated, it gives CASRQTGTGVYEQYF.

This chain connects TRBV7-8 to TRBJ2-2, with D perhaps matching TRBD2 (5 bases). Germline V gives CDR1 SGHVS, CDR2 FQNEAQ. The CDR3 runs to 15 residues. Trimming removed 5 bases from V and 6 bases from J, with 16 bases in between. The CDR3 DNA reads TGTGCCAGCAGCCCCCCGAGGGAAAGCCCCGGGGAGCTGTTTTTT. Translated, it gives CASSPPRESPGELFF.

V gene TRBV5-4 combines with J gene TRBJ2-3; TRBD2 matches at 7 bases. The CDR3 consists of 17 residues. From germline, CDR1 is SGHNT and CDR2 YYREEE (reference sequence). The J segment lost 1 base and the V segment lost 4 bases, leaving 12 bases of the junction unmatched. The CDR3 protein is CASSLGGELAGTDTQYF. The CDR3 nucleotides read TGTGCCAGCAGCCTGGGGGGGGAACTAGCCGGCACAGATACGCAGTATTTT.

Only one count was recorded for this clone. The chain combines TRBV23-1 with TRBJ2-2; 8 bases map to TRBD2. TRBV23-1 is an open reading frame, and its role is uncertain. V was clipped by 6 bases and J by 6 bases; unmatched bases: 15. CDR3 size: 17 residues. This chain's CDR3 is CASSPRLGLESSGELFF. The CDR3 DNA reads TGCGCCAGCAGCCCGAGGTTGGGACTAGAGTCGTCCGGGGAGCTGTTTTTT.

The chain couples TRBV27 to TRBJ2-3; the D is unclear. Trimming shortened V by 3 bases and J by 0 bases, and 4 bases separated the two germline ends. CDR3 size: 13 residues. Looked up from germline, CDR1 is MNHEY and CDR2 is SMNVEV (reference sequence). DNA for the CDR3: TGTGCCAGCAGTTTTCAGAGCACAGATACGCAGTATTTT. Residues: CASSFQSTDTQYF.

The table lists this clone with a few counts. The gene calls are TRBV5-4 and TRBJ2-7; maybe TRBD1 (6 bases). Germline lookup yields CDR1 SGHNT and CDR2 YYREEE (reference sequence). The CDR3 totals 16 residues. Trimming left V 2 bases short and J 4 bases short, with 19 bases between. CDR3: CASSFDRKRLPYEQYF. CDR3 DNA sequence: TGTGCCAGCAGCTTCGACAGGAAACGACTTCCTTACGAGCAGTACTTC.

This clone has only one observation. The CDR3 here is CASGIIPDGTSGIQETQYF. The CDR3 DNA follows: TGTGCTAGTGGTATCATCCCGGACGGGACTAGCGGGATTCAAGAGACCCAGTACTTC. The genes are TRBV12-5 and TRBJ2-5, with 13 nucleotides matching TRBD2. V was clipped by 5 bases and J by 2 bases; unmatched bases: 14. Germline V gives CDR1 LGHNT, CDR2 FRNRAP. This CDR3 has 19 residues.

The DNA for the CDR3 is TGTGCCAGCAGCTCTACAGGGGGATTAAATGAAAAACTGTTTTTT. This translates into CASSSTGGLNEKLFF. The chain recombines TRBV7-2 with TRBJ1-4; 8 bases map to TRBD1. Germline loops: CDR1 SGHTA, CDR2 FQGNSA. CDR3 length: 15 amino acids. Trimming cost V 4 bases and J 5 bases; bases outside gene matches: 6.

The chain links TRBV19 to TRBJ1-5; no firm D call. Trimming stripped 3 bases from V and 3 bases from J, with 12 bases between. This CDR3 contains 15 residues. Germline lookup yields CDR1 LNHDA and CDR2 SQIVND (reference sequence). The CDR3 region has the DNA TGTGCCAGTAGTATTAGTAACCTACCCAATCAGCCCCAGCATTTT. It is translated as CASSISNLPNQPQHF.

The chain uses TRBV19 and TRBJ2-1, with 12 bases matching TRBD2. CDR3 length: 14 amino acids. V lost 8 bases and J lost 8; bases outside the gene matches: 7. The germline gives CDR1 LNHDA, CDR2 SQIVND (reference sequence). The CDR3 reads CASGRTSGAYEQFF. CDR3 nucleotides: TGTGCCAGTGGAAGGACTAGCGGGGCCTATGAGCAGTTCTTC.

The chain carries TRBV15 and TRBJ1-1, with 7 bases identical to TRBD1. Germline CDR1 LNHNV, CDR2 YYDKDF (reference sequence). V gave up 0 bases and J gave up 6 bases; unmatched junction bases: 4. The length of the CDR3 is 14 residues. The CDR3 DNA reads as TGTGCCACCAGCAGAGAATACAGGGGCCCTGAAGCTTTCTTT. This translates into CATSREYRGPEAFF.

The gene calls are TRBV19 and TRBJ2-7; D may be TRBD2 (7 bases). Trimming took off 10 bases at V and 5 bases at J, with 21 bases between the two ends. The CDR3 spans 14 residues. Germline V gene lookup returns CDR1 LNHDA and CDR2 SQIVND (reference sequence). The CDR3 coding sequence is TGTGCCATGACCGAAGGAGGGCGGGGGCACGAGCAGTACTTC. Its translation: CAMTEGGRGHEQYF. The entire variable domain, with the rest obtained from reference TRBV19 and TRBJ2-7, is as follows: DGGITQSPKYLFRKEGQNVTLSCEQNLNHDAMYWYRQDPGQGLRLIYYSQIVNDFQKGDIAEGYSVSREKKESFPLTVTSAQKNPTAFYLCAMTEGGRGHEQYFGPGTRLTVT.

The chain joins TRBV7-2 to TRBJ2-1; D is unresolved. V was pared by 0 bases and J by 0 bases, with 6 bases between. CDR1 is SGHTA and CDR2 is FQGNSA in the germline V gene. The length of the CDR3 is 15 residues. CDR3 nucleotide sequence: TGTGCCAGCAGCTTAGCCAGACTCTCCTACAATGAGCAGTTCTTC. Amino acids: CASSLARLSYNEQFF.

The count of this clone is one. The chain carries TRBV27 and TRBJ2-1; the D gene is possibly TRBD1 (6 bases). The CDR3 has 18 residues. Trimming left V 5 bases short and J 0 bases short, with 20 bases between. The germline CDR1 and CDR2 sequences are MNHEY and SMNVEV (reference sequence). DNA of the CDR3: TGTGCCAGCAGTCAATTAATTGGGGACACCTACTCCTACAATGAGCAGTTCTTC. It encodes CASSQLIGDTYSYNEQFF.

The genes are TRBV6-2 or TRBV6-3 and TRBJ2-5; perhaps TRBD1 as D (6 bases). Germline assignment: CDR1 MNHEY and CDR2 SVGEGT. The V end was cut by 4 bases, the J end by 1 base, with 19 bases between. CDR3 size: 17 residues. CDR3 region: CASSSMGTVGGQETQYF. CDR3 coding DNA: TGTGCCAGCAGTTCTATGGGAACCGTAGGGGGCCAAGAGACCCAGTACTTC.

This chain links TRBV29-1 with TRBJ1-4, with 7 bases fitting TRBD1. Germline V gene sequence: CDR1 SQVTM, CDR2 ANQGSEA. The CDR3 sequence is 17 residues long. V was clipped by 1 base and J by 7 bases; unmatched bases: 15. The CDR3, as DNA: TGCAGCGTTGAAGGTCAGGGGGGTAGAGGTTCCGGTGAAAAACTGTTTTTT. Protein: CSVEGQGGRGSGEKLFF.

The J gene is TRBJ2-5, the V gene TRBV2; 12 bases fit TRBD2. Looked up from germline, CDR1 is SNHLY and CDR2 is FYNNEI. V dropped 4 bases and J dropped 0; count of bases not matched to a gene: 0. The CDR3 sequence is 15 residues long. The CDR3 nucleotides read TGTGCCAGCAGTGGGACTAGCGGGGACCAAGAGACCCAGTACTTC. Residues: CASSGTSGDQETQYF.

This rearrangement joins TRBV12-5 to TRBJ1-1; possible D gene TRBD1, 5 bases. This CDR3 has 15 residues. CDR1 and CDR2 from the germline V gene are LGHNT and FRNRAP. Trimming took off 4 bases at V and 4 bases at J, with 16 bases between the two ends. In nucleotides, the CDR3 is TGTGCTAGTGGTTCCTCGCAGGGCAGGGCCACTGAAGCTTTCTTT. This sequence encodes CASGSSQGRATEAFF. Drawing the rest from reference TRBV12-5 and TRBJ1-1, the complete variable domain is DARVTQTPRHKVTEMGQEVTMRCQPILGHNTVFWYRQTMMQGLELLAYFRNRAPLDDSGMPKDRFSAEMPDATLATLKIQPSEPRDSAVYFCASGSSQGRATEAFFGQGTRLTVV.